These 3 T cell receptor beta chains were sequenced from one sample in a study of T cell responses to AZD1222 COVID-19 vaccine (dated by TCRdb to about 2021). The protocol used for the library was the immunoSEQ multiplex PCR assay. In TCRdb, the immuneACCESS table is reduced to in-frame sequences with V and J assigned. These tables do not hold every clone; where another copy was compared, an unresolved V gene accounts for under half, and the others remain unexplained. Here the sample has over 130,000 clones; 92% occur a single time. Around 3.3% of the sample rests with the top ten. What this sample's time point label stands for: about 28 days (+/-7) after the second vaccine dose. Sequences were derived from peripheral blood, sampled 28 days after the second AZD1222 dose. These TCRs come from an adult who received the AZD1222 COVID-19 vaccine.

The chain links TRBV7-2 to TRBJ1-2, with 10 bases fitting TRBD1. Germline values: CDR1 SGHTA, CDR2 FQGNSA. CDR3 size: 16 residues. Unmatched junction bases numbered 9, after V lost 5 bases and J lost 3 bases. The CDR3 sequence: CASSRSTGGLYYGYTF. For the CDR3, the DNA is TGTGCCAGCAGCCGTTCGACAGGGGGCCTGTACTATGGCTACACCTTC.

The V and J genes are TRBV19 and TRBJ1-1; 11 positions agree with TRBD1. Germline-derived CDR1 and CDR2 are LNHDA and SQIVND (reference sequence). Trimming removed 7 bases from V and 5 bases from J; junction bases left unmatched: 12. This CDR3 is 16 amino acids long. The CDR3: CASTSPDRGRGTEAFF. The CDR3 DNA sequence: TGTGCCAGTACCTCCCCGGACAGGGGGCGAGGGACTGAAGCTTTCTTT.

The CDR3 DNA follows: TGTGCCAGCAGCTTGAGGGTTGGAGTTGACTATGGCTACACCTTC. The encoded protein is CASSLRVGVDYGYTF. The chain uses TRBV5-4 and TRBJ1-2; D is undetermined. Trimming shortened V by 1 base and J by 3 bases, and 13 bases separated the two germline ends. Germline values: CDR1 SGHNT, CDR2 YYREEE (reference sequence). CDR3 length: 15 amino acids. The entire variable domain, with the rest obtained from reference TRBV5-4 and TRBJ1-2, is as follows: ETGVTQSPTHLIKTRGQQVTLRCSSQSGHNTVSWYQQALGQGPQFIFQYYREEENGRGNFPPRFSGLQFPNYSSELNVNALELDDSALYLCASSLRVGVDYGYTFGSGTRLTVV.